The present TCR beta chain was sequenced within a study of T-cell reconstitution after alpha-beta-depleted transplantation in children. General observations from the study: In patients about two months after transplant, alpha-beta T cells reportedly arose from several hundred expanded graft clones. Recipient T cells and thymic progenitors that survived were the source of the high TCRbeta diversity seen at day 60 in some patients.

As it was prepared, the TCRbeta library received unique molecular identifiers. TCRdb reanalysed the PCR reads using MiXCR and keeps one entry per CDR3 protein. The repertoire holds approximately 170,000 distinct CDR3 sequences, approximately 10% seen once, with roughly 13% in the top ten. Many counts were recorded for this clonotype. What it binds is not known. Germline V CDR1 and CDR2: SGHDN, FVKESK. This CDR3 contains 17 residues. After removal of 2 bases from V and 7 bases from J, the junction contained 10 bases not matched to a gene. The TCR originated in a boy between 2 and 10 years old with acute myeloid leukemia, due to receive a stem cell transplant. The material sequenced was PBMCs, taken before TCRalphabeta/CD19-depleted stem cell transplant. The J gene is TRBJ2-1, the V gene TRBV14, with 11 bases aligning to TRBD2. This chain's CDR3 is CASSQHFTSGSTNEQFF. Here the CDR3 DNA reads TGTGCCAGCAGCCAACATTTCACTAGCGGGAGTACAAATGAGCAGTTCTTC.